The sequence of this T cell receptor beta chain was determined in a study of blood T cell repertoires in COVID-19. About the research overall: In each case, the material was cDNA or gDNA derived from T cells, B-cell-depleted T cells, or PBMCs.

Clones were sequenced by immunoSEQ multiplex PCR, and TCRdb holds only the in-frame ones, with some missing. The sample contains tens of thousands of clones, approximately 80% of which appear only once. Germline assignment: CDR1 MNHEY and CDR2 SMNVEV (reference sequence). The V and J ends lost 0 bases and 7 bases respectively, with 10 bases between them. The CDR3 is 15 residues long. This clonotype was obtained from an elderly man with acute or convalescent COVID-19. The chain joins TRBV27 to TRBJ1-6, with D maybe TRBD1 (6 bases). The sample consisted of peripheral blood. The CDR3: CASSLSKGTNSPLHF. In DNA form, the CDR3 reads TGTGCCAGCAGTTTATCGAAGGGGACAAATTCACCCCTCCACTTT.